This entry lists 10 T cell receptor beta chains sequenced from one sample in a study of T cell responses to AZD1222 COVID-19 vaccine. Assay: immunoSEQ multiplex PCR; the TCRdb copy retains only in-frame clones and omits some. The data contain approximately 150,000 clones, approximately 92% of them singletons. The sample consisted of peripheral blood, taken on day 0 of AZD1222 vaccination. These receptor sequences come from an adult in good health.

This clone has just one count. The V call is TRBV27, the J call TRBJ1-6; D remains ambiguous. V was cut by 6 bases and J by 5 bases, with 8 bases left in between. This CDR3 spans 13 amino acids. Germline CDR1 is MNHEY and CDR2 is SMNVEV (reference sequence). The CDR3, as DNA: TGTGCCAGCAGAGTTTGGGATAATTCACCCCTCCACTTT. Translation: CASRVWDNSPLHF.

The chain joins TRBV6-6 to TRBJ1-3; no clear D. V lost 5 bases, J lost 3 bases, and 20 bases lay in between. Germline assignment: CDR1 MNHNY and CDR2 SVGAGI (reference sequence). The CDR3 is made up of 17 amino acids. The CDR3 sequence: CASSPLAGPSYGNTIYF. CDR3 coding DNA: TGTGCCAGCAGTCCCCTAGCTGGCCCTTCTTATGGAAACACCATATATTTT.

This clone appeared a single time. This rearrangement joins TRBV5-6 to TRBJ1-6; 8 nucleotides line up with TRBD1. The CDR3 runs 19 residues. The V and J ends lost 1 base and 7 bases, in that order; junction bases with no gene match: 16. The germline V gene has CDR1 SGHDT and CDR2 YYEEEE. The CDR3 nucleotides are TGTGCCAGCAGCTTGAGGGGGGCCGGACAGGGAGTGTGGAATTCACCCCTCCACTTT. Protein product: CASSLRGAGQGVWNSPLHF. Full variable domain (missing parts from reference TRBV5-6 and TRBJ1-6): DAGVTQSPTHLIKTRGQQVTLRCSPKSGHDTVSWYQQALGQGPQFIFQYYEEEERQRGNFPDRFSGHQFPNYSSELNVNALLLGDSALYLCASSLRGAGQGVWNSPLHFGNGTRLTVT.

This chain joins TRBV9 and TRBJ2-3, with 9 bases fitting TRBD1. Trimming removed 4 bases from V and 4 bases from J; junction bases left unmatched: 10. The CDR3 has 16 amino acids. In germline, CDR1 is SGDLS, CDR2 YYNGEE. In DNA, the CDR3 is TGTGCCAGCAGCCTTGCCGGGACAGGGTATGCAGATACGCAGTATTTT. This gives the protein CASSLAGTGYADTQYF.

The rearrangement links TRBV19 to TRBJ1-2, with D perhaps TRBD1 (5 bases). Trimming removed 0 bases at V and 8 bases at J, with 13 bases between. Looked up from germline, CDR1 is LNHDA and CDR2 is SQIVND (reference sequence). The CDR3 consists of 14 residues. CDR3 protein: CASSIDPGYNGYTF. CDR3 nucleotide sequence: TGTGCCAGTAGTATAGATCCAGGGTATAACGGCTACACCTTC.

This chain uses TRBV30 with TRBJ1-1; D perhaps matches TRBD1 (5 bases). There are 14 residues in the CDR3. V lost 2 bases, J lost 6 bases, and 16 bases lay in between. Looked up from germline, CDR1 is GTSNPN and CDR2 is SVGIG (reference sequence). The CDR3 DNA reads TGTGCCTGGAGTATTAGGGGAAGGGCTGCTGAAGCTTTCTTT. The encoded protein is CAWSIRGRAAEAFF.

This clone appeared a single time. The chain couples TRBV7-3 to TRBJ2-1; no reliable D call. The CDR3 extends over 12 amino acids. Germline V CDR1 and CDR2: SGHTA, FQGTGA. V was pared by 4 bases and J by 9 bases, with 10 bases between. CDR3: CASSSGASEQFF. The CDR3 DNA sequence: TGTGCCAGCAGCTCTGGAGCTAGTGAGCAGTTCTTC.

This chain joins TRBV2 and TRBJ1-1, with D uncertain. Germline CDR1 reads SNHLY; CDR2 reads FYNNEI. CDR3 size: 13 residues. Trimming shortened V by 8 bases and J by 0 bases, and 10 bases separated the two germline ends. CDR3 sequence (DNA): TGTGCCAGCTCCCTCACCATGAACACTGAAGCTTTCTTT. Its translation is CASSLTMNTEAFF.

The CDR3 nucleotides read TGCAGCGTCCGTCTCGCCGCCTCCTACGAGCAGTACTTC. Translation: CSVRLAASYEQYF. The chain combines TRBV29-1 with TRBJ2-7, with unresolved D. This CDR3 comprises 13 residues. Germline CDR1 reads SQVTM; CDR2 reads ANQGSEA. The V end was cut by 6 bases, the J end by 0 bases, with 12 bases between.

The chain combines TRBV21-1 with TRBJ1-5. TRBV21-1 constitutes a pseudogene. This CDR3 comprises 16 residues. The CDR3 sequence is CASIIRGGTGAQPQHF. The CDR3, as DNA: TGTGCCAGCATCATAAGGGGGGGTACGGGGGCTCAGCCCCAGCATTTT.